The 20 T cell receptor beta chains below all came from one sample that was sequenced in a study of blood T cell repertoires in COVID-19. Data came from immunoSEQ multiplex PCR; TCRdb stores just in-frame clones and leaves some out. The sample yields about 52,000 clones, about nine tenths seen once. Material: peripheral blood. All receptors come from a man between 65 and 80 years old with acute or convalescent COVID-19.

The chain employs TRBV5-4 and TRBJ2-3; 7 positions match TRBD1. Trimming took 0 bases from V and 5 from J; bases not matched to a gene: 6. There are 15 residues in the CDR3. CDR1 and CDR2 from the germline V gene are SGHNT and YYREEE (reference sequence). CDR3 sequence: CASSLGDTGVDTQYF. The CDR3 DNA sequence: TGTGCCAGCAGCTTGGGGGATACAGGGGTAGATACGCAGTATTTT.

The chain has TRBV7-2 and TRBJ2-2; a weak D match, TRBD2 (5 bases). CDR3 length equals 13 residues. Trimming cost V 5 bases and J 4 bases, with 8 bases left between them. Germline V gene data show CDR1 as SGHTA and CDR2 as FQGNSA. The CDR3 DNA sequence: TGTGCCAGCAGCCCGGGGATCACCGGGGAGCTGTTTTTT. As protein: CASSPGITGELFF. Full variable domain (missing parts from reference TRBV7-2 and TRBJ2-2): GAGVSQSPSNKVTEKGKDVELRCDPISGHTALYWYRQSLGQGLEFLIYFQGNSAPDKSGLPSDRFSAERTGGSVSTLTIQRTQQEDSAVYLCASSPGITGELFFGEGSRLTVL.

This clone has more than one count but fewer than ten. The V and J genes are TRBV5-4 and TRBJ1-6, with 11 bases that match TRBD1. CDR1 SGHNT and CDR2 YYREEE come from the germline V gene (reference sequence). After removal of 4 bases from V and 7 bases from J, the junction contained 4 bases not matched to a gene. The CDR3 is 15 amino acids. DNA for the CDR3: TGTGCCAGCAGCCCCCGGGACAGGGGGAATTCACCCCTCCACTTT. Translation gives CASSPRDRGNSPLHF.

The chain uses TRBV19 and TRBJ2-3; 8 bases fit TRBD2. In germline, CDR1 is LNHDA, CDR2 SQIVND (reference sequence). The length of the CDR3 is 13 residues. J lost 1 base, V lost 8 bases, and 2 bases had no gene match. In DNA form, the CDR3 reads TGTGCCAGTTCGACTAGCGGCACAGATACGCAGTATTTT. Translating it yields CASSTSGTDTQYF.

This chain connects TRBV18 to TRBJ2-1; perhaps TRBD2 as D (6 bases). Trimming left V 5 bases short and J 0 bases short, with 14 bases between. The germline V gene encodes CDR1 KGHSH and CDR2 LQKENI. The length of the CDR3 is 16 residues. The CDR3 bases are TGTGCCAGCTCATCGGGAGTGGCCTACTCCTACAATGAGCAGTTCTTC. Its translation: CASSSGVAYSYNEQFF.

The V call is TRBV30, the J call TRBJ1-5, with a possible D match to TRBD1 (5 bases). Trimming left V 4 bases short and J 9 bases short, with 13 bases between. Per germline, CDR1 GTSNPN and CDR2 SVGIG (reference sequence). This CDR3 is built from 12 residues. This CDR3 is CAWTDGGAPQHF. As DNA, the CDR3 is TGTGCCTGGACCGACGGTGGGGCGCCCCAGCATTTT.

The rearrangement uses TRBV19 and TRBJ2-1; TRBD1 might be the D (6 bases). Germline V gene data show CDR1 as LNHDA and CDR2 as SQIVND (reference sequence). The CDR3 runs 12 residues. V lost 10 bases to trimming and J lost 6 bases, with 13 bases between them. Written as DNA, the CDR3 is TGTGCCACTAAGGACAGAAGCAATGAGCAGTTCTTC. It codes for CATKDRSNEQFF.

Only one count was recorded for this clone. The J gene is TRBJ2-1, the V gene TRBV30; TRBD2 matches at 10 bases. The germline V gene encodes CDR1 GTSNPN and CDR2 SVGIG (reference sequence). The CDR3 sequence is 15 residues long. V gave up 5 bases and J gave up 9 bases; unmatched junction bases: 13. The CDR3 loop reads CAWAPYSGRKGEQFF. The CDR3 coding sequence is TGTGCCTGGGCCCCCTATAGCGGGAGGAAAGGTGAGCAGTTCTTC.

The genes are TRBV24-1 and TRBJ2-5; perhaps TRBD1 as D (6 bases). CDR3 size: 15 residues. Trimming removed 3 bases at V and 5 bases at J, with 15 bases between. The germline gives CDR1 KGHDR, CDR2 SFDVKD. The CDR3 DNA reads as TGTGCCACCAGTGATCCGGGCAGGGGATGGGAGACCCAGTACTTC. Its protein is CATSDPGRGWETQYF.

This chain links TRBV19 with TRBJ2-4; 7 bases align to TRBD1. CDR1 is LNHDA and CDR2 is SQIVND in the germline V gene (reference sequence). Germline trimming cut 1 base from V and 3 bases from J; bases unmatched to any gene: 6. The CDR3 extends over 16 amino acids. CDR3 DNA: TGTGCCAGTAGTATAGTTCGCGCAGGGGGCAAAAACATTCAGTACTTC. Translated: CASSIVRAGGKNIQYF.

The DNA of the CDR3 is TGTGCCAGCAGCTTGCTCGTCGCGCCGGGAGGTGGAAACACCATATATTTT. This encodes CASSLLVAPGGGNTIYF. The gene calls are TRBV5-6 and TRBJ1-3; unclear D gene. With 1 base removed from V and 3 bases from J, the gap between germline ends came to 17 bases. Germline V gene sequence: CDR1 SGHDT, CDR2 YYEEEE. The CDR3 is 17 amino acids.

The CDR3 here is CATREGREKLFF. CDR3 bases: TGTGCCACCAGAGAGGGAAGGGAAAAACTGTTTTTT. This chain uses TRBV15 with TRBJ1-4; D gene ambiguous. This CDR3 contains 12 residues. Germline lookup yields CDR1 LNHNV and CDR2 YYDKDF (reference sequence). V gave up 6 bases and J gave up 8 bases, with 10 bases separating them.

The J gene is TRBJ1-2, the V gene TRBV14; D might be TRBD1 (5 bases). In germline, CDR1 is SGHDN, CDR2 FVKESK. The V and J ends lost 3 bases and 3 bases respectively, with 11 bases between them. The CDR3 covers 14 residues. This CDR3 is CASSQAGTDYGYTF. For the CDR3, the DNA is TGTGCCAGCAGCCAGGCGGGGACCGACTATGGCTACACCTTC.

The rearrangement joins TRBV4-1 to TRBJ1-5; D might be TRBD1 (5 bases). The CDR3 is made up of 14 amino acids. Deletions cut 6 bases from V and 4 bases from J, with 13 bases between. The germline V gene has CDR1 MGHRA and CDR2 YSYEKL. The CDR3 here is CASRGVGFNQPQHF. DNA of the CDR3: TGCGCCAGCAGAGGGGTAGGGTTTAATCAGCCCCAGCATTTT.

This clone was detected once. V gene TRBV13 combines with J gene TRBJ2-2, with D perhaps TRBD1 (7 bases). Per germline, CDR1 PRHDT and CDR2 FYEKMQ (reference sequence). Trimming took off 5 bases at V and 6 bases at J, with 19 bases between the two ends. This CDR3 is 16 amino acids long. CDR3 residues: CASSNRGRGESGELFF. CDR3 nucleotide sequence: TGTGCCAGCAGCAACCGGGGCAGGGGGGAATCCGGGGAGCTGTTTTTT.

This chain connects TRBV5-4 to TRBJ1-3; D is ambiguous. Germline V gene sequence: CDR1 SGHNT, CDR2 YYREEE (reference sequence). Trimming removed 0 bases from V and 4 bases from J, with 20 bases in between. This CDR3 has 18 amino acids. The DNA of the CDR3 is TGTGCCAGCAGCTTGGACCGGCTTTCGGGGAGTCGAGGAAACACCATATATTTT. Protein sequence: CASSLDRLSGSRGNTIYF.

V and J are TRBV5-6 and TRBJ1-1; TRBD1 agrees at 7 bases. The V gene's germline CDR1 is SGHDT and CDR2 YYEEEE. The CDR3 is 13 residues long. The V segment lost 4 bases and the J segment 6 bases; nucleotides outside the gene matches: 6. CDR3 nucleotide sequence: TGTGCCAGCAGCCGAGACAGGGTCGCTGAAGCTTTCTTT. It is translated as CASSRDRVAEAFF.

V and J are TRBV19 and TRBJ2-5; TRBD2 agrees at 7 bases. This CDR3 has 16 residues. The V gene's germline CDR1 is LNHDA and CDR2 SQIVND (reference sequence). V lost 3 bases, J lost 0 bases, and 7 bases stayed unmatched. DNA of the CDR3: TGTGCCAGTAGTATTGGCGGGAGTGGAAACCAAGAGACCCAGTACTTC. This codes for CASSIGGSGNQETQYF.

This sequence joins TRBV18 and TRBJ2-5; D gene unclear. The CDR3 length is 12 residues. Per the germline V gene, CDR1 is KGHSH and CDR2 is LQKENI. V was shortened by 5 bases and J by 0 bases, with 4 bases between the two germline ends. The CDR3 region has the DNA TGTGCCAGCTCAAACTACCAAGAGACCCAGTACTTC. The encoded protein is CASSNYQETQYF.

The CDR3 spells CASSYASYGYTF. The CDR3, as DNA: TGTGCCAGCAGTTACGCCAGCTATGGCTACACCTTC. The chain recombines TRBV6-2 or TRBV6-3 with TRBJ1-2; D gene unclear. Germline V gene sequence: CDR1 MNHEY, CDR2 SVGEGT. The CDR3 is 12 amino acids. Trimming took off 2 bases at V and 4 bases at J, with 5 bases between the two ends.